This T cell receptor beta chain was documented in a study of Ad26.COV2.S vaccination and SARS-CoV-2 variants. As for the study in general: Of the COV1001 trial arms, the Ad26.COV2.S arm included the donor. Findings of the study overall: Measurements of TCR breadth and depth may have given underestimates of the total T cell responses.

Some clones are missing from TCRdb's copy, which holds only in-frame ones; the method was immunoSEQ multiplex PCR. This sample yields more than 300,000 clones, of which about 85% are seen a single time; 2% to 2.5% belongs to the top ten. Treatment given: around 19 received Ad26.COV2.S at low or high dose, single or two shots; roughly five received placebo; per-sample allocation not given. Sampling took place 63 days after the first vaccine or placebo injection. A remark on this clone: Its antigen is currently unknown.

CDR1 and CDR2 from the germline V gene are KGHDR and SFDVKD. The CDR3 has 17 residues. Losses at the gene ends were 2 bases for V and 6 bases for J; bases not matched to a gene: 7. V and J are TRBV24-1 and TRBJ2-2, with 11 bases that match TRBD2. The TCR sequence derives from a person aged 18-65 years who received the Ad26.COV2.S COVID-19 vaccine or a placebo. This specimen consisted of peripheral blood, obtained in a trial of Ad26.COV2.S vaccine versus placebo. The CDR3 loop is CATSDSPLAGVSGELFF. CDR3 sequence (DNA): TGTGCCACCAGTGATTCACCACTAGCGGGGGTCTCCGGGGAGCTGTTTTTT.